Listed here are 20 T cell receptor beta chains from one sample, sequenced in a study of blood T cell repertoires in COVID-19. Sequencing used immunoSEQ multiplex PCR; TCRdb keeps in-frame clones, though not all of them. The table has around 450,000 clones, about 85% seen once. Sequenced input: PBMCs or T cells enriched from blood (not recorded which). The receptors here all came from a woman under 30 who had recovered from COVID-19.

CDR3 protein: CASSNSLASDYEQYF. CDR3 bases: TGTGCCTCCTCGAACTCGTTAGCGTCCGACTACGAGCAGTACTTC. The chain links TRBV30 to TRBJ2-7; weak D call: TRBD2 (5 bases). This CDR3 has 15 amino acids. Trimming pared 7 bases from V and 3 bases from J, leaving 22 bases between. CDR1 and CDR2 (germline): GTSNPN, SVGIG (reference sequence).

The chain links TRBV12-3 or TRBV12-4 to TRBJ2-3, with TRBD2 as a possible D gene (5 bases). The ends were cut back, 8 bases at V and 5 bases at J, with 14 bases in the middle. The length of the CDR3 is 13 residues. This CDR3 reads CASGGLKLDTQYF. CDR3 DNA: TGTGCCAGCGGAGGCCTAAAGTTAGATACGCAGTATTTT.

This clone turned up a few times. The sample has other DNA sequences that encode this CDR3 too. The chain employs TRBV5-1 and TRBJ1-1, with a tentative D call TRBD1 (5 bases). Germline V CDR1 and CDR2: SGHRS, YFSETQ. Trimming shortened V by 3 bases and J by 5 bases, and 14 bases separated the two germline ends. CDR3 length: 14 amino acids. CDR3 protein: CASSSLSGGTEAFF. The CDR3 nucleotides are TGCGCCAGCAGCTCTCTCTCCGGGGGGACTGAAGCTTTCTTT.

This clone occurred once. The V gene is TRBV7-9, the J gene TRBJ1-2; D not resolved. This CDR3 contains 12 residues. Germline V CDR1 and CDR2: SEHNR, FQNEAQ (reference sequence). V was clipped by 1 base and J by 8 bases, with 8 bases between them. CDR3 nucleotides: TGTGCCAGCAGCTTAGTTGGCAAAGGCTACACCTTC. It is translated as CASSLVGKGYTF.

DNA for the CDR3: TGCGCCAGCAGCTCAGGGACAGGGGGCCTATTCTCCTATAATTCACCCCTCCACTTT. It encodes CASSSGTGGLFSYNSPLHF. The chain links TRBV5-1 to TRBJ1-6; TRBD1 matches 12 bases. Per the germline V gene, CDR1 is SGHRS and CDR2 is YFSETQ. This CDR3 comprises 19 residues. J was trimmed by 0 bases and V by 3 bases; bases with no gene match: 7.

About this clone itself: The same CDR3 also results from other DNA sequences found in this sample. The CDR3 bases are TGTGCCAGCAGTGACTCTTCGGGGGGCACAGATACGCAGTATTTT. This sequence encodes CASSDSSGGTDTQYF. V gene TRBV6-4 combines with J gene TRBJ2-3, with a weak D call TRBD2 (6 bases). This CDR3 is built from 15 residues. The ends were cut back, 0 bases at V and 1 base at J, with 8 bases in the middle. Germline V gene lookup returns CDR1 MRHNA and CDR2 SNTAGT.

The V call is TRBV7-2, the J call TRBJ2-3; 8 bases are shared with TRBD2. The trim removed 2 bases at V and 0 bases at J, leaving 1 base unmatched. Germline CDR1 is SGHTA and CDR2 is FQGNSA. The CDR3 is made up of 15 amino acids. CDR3 sequence reads: CASSLLAGSTDTQYF. CDR3 in DNA: TGTGCCAGCAGCTTACTAGCGGGTAGCACAGATACGCAGTATTTT.

This chain uses TRBV5-1 with TRBJ2-3; TRBD2 matches at 9 bases. V gave up 0 bases and J gave up 1 base; unmatched junction bases: 6. The CDR3 totals 17 residues. Germline lookup yields CDR1 SGHRS and CDR2 YFSETQ. The chain's CDR3 is CASSLGTSGLRTDTQYF. CDR3 in DNA: TGCGCCAGCAGCTTGGGAACTAGCGGGCTACGCACAGATACGCAGTATTTT.

This chain joins TRBV2 and TRBJ2-5; 7 nucleotides align to TRBD2. J gave up 4 bases and V 6 bases, and 11 bases lay outside the gene matches. CDR3 size: 15 residues. From germline, CDR1 is SNHLY and CDR2 FYNNEI. CDR3 DNA: TGTGCCAGCAGGGGGGAGGGTCAAAGGGGAGAGACCCAGTACTTC. Protein: CASRGEGQRGETQYF. The full variable domain, in which reference TRBV2 and TRBJ2-5 provide the parts outside the CDR3, is EPEVTQTPSHQVTQMGQEVILRCVPISNHLYFYWYRQILGQKVEFLVSFYNNEISEKSEIFDDQFSVERPDGSNFTLKIRSTKLEDSAMYFCASRGEGQRGETQYFGPGTRLLVL.

The rearrangement uses TRBV7-6 and TRBJ2-3; tentative D call: TRBD2 (6 bases). Germline V gene sequence: CDR1 SGHVS, CDR2 FNYEAQ. This CDR3 spans 16 amino acids. With 5 bases removed from V and 1 base from J, the gap between germline ends came to 16 bases. CDR3 sequence: CASSLTGVGGTDTQYF. The CDR3 DNA sequence: TGTGCCAGCAGCCTTACGGGGGTGGGGGGCACAGATACGCAGTATTTT.

The chain links TRBV3-1 (or the pseudogene TRBV3-2) to TRBJ1-3; D is unresolved. Trimming shortened V by 0 bases and J by 4 bases, and 7 bases separated the two germline ends. Germline V CDR1 and CDR2: LGHDT, YNNKEL (reference sequence). This CDR3 is 14 amino acids long. DNA of the CDR3: TGTGCCAGCAGCCAAGATACAGTCGGAAACACCATATATTTT. It codes for CASSQDTVGNTIYF.

In its sample, this clone was seen a few times. The chain employs TRBV3-1 (or the pseudogene TRBV3-2) and TRBJ1-5; a weak D match, TRBD1 (6 bases). The CDR3 has 14 residues. Germline V gives CDR1 LGHDT, CDR2 YNNKEL (reference sequence). Trimming took off 4 bases at V and 1 base at J, with 8 bases between the two ends. CDR3 region: CASSLGQSNQPQHF. DNA for the CDR3: TGTGCCAGCAGCCTAGGACAGAGCAATCAGCCCCAGCATTTT.

This clone was found a few times. This sequence joins TRBV19 and TRBJ1-2; TRBD1 matches at 8 bases. Per germline, CDR1 LNHDA and CDR2 SQIVND (reference sequence). Germline trimming cut 4 bases from V and 3 bases from J; bases unmatched to any gene: 4. The CDR3 spans 14 residues. For the CDR3, the DNA is TGTGCCAGTAGTACGGACAGGGAAGACTATGGCTACACCTTC. Amino acid sequence: CASSTDREDYGYTF.

The chain joins TRBV19 to TRBJ1-1, with D maybe TRBD1 (6 bases). CDR1 is LNHDA, CDR2 SQIVND, per germline (reference sequence). CDR3 length: 15 amino acids. V lost 2 bases and J lost 4, with 14 bases in between. The CDR3 spells CASSINRGASTEAFF. The CDR3 nucleotides are TGTGCCAGTAGTATAAATCGGGGGGCGAGCACTGAAGCTTTCTTT.

A note on this clone: The junction shows a germline mismatch at one end, possibly a read error. J is TRBJ1-2 and V is TRBV7-8; D unclear. The CDR3 runs to 13 residues. Germline values: CDR1 SGHVS, CDR2 FQNEAQ. In nucleotides, the CDR3 is TGTGCCAGCAGCTTATCGGGTTTTCTGTTCAGCCACTTC. Amino acids: CASSLSGFLFSHF.

The V and J genes are TRBV6-5 and TRBJ2-2, with a weak D call TRBD2 (7 bases). Trimming removed 3 bases at V and 6 bases at J, with 17 bases between. The CDR3 is made up of 16 amino acids. Germline loops: CDR1 MNHEY, CDR2 SVGAGI. CDR3 nucleotides: TGTGCCAGCAGTTATAGTCCCGGGGGGCTCCCCGGGGAGCTGTTTTTT. Amino acids: CASSYSPGGLPGELFF.

This chain's CDR3 is CASSDGREKTQYF. For the CDR3, the DNA is TGTGCCAGCAGTGATGGGCGGGAAAAGACCCAGTACTTC. The V gene is TRBV2, the J gene TRBJ2-5, with D perhaps TRBD2 (6 bases). Between the trimmed V and J ends, which lost 3 bases and 6 bases, there was a span of 11 bases. The CDR3 runs to 13 residues. Germline V gene lookup returns CDR1 SNHLY and CDR2 FYNNEI.

This clone was seen once. The gene calls are TRBV5-1 and TRBJ2-1; 11 nucleotides agree with TRBD2. This CDR3 is 15 amino acids long. V trimming: 4 bases; J trimming: 7 bases; junction bases outside the gene matches: 7. The germline V gene has CDR1 SGHRS and CDR2 YFSETQ. The DNA for the CDR3 is TGCGCCAGCAGCCTTACTAGCGGGGGAGGGAATGAGCAGTTCTTC. This sequence encodes CASSLTSGGGNEQFF.

This clone has only a few counts. At the DNA level, this CDR3 is encoded by other sequences in the same sample as well. The chain is built from TRBV12-3 or TRBV12-4 and TRBJ1-1; no clear D. The CDR3 runs 13 residues. V shed 6 bases and J shed 0 bases, with 8 bases lying between them. The CDR3: CASRLGVNTEAFF. CDR3 nucleotide sequence: TGTGCCAGCAGGCTCGGGGTGAACACTGAAGCTTTCTTT.

The chain is built from TRBV19 and TRBJ2-5; tentative D call: TRBD1 (6 bases). This CDR3 spans 14 amino acids. V shed 3 bases and J shed 3 bases, with 11 bases lying between them. Germline V CDR1 and CDR2: LNHDA, SQIVND (reference sequence). CDR3 bases: TGTGCCAGTAGTATCACGACAGGAGAAGAGACCCAGTACTTC. Protein product: CASSITTGEETQYF.